This T cell receptor (beta chain) stems from a study of T cell responses to AZD1222 COVID-19 vaccine. General study points: Regions 160-218 and 743-854 held dominance among vaccine-associated CD4 TCRs, which spanned spike.

The data were produced by immunoSEQ multiplex PCR, yet TCRdb's version contains in-frame clones alone and is incomplete. The sample lists roughly 120,000 clones, about 91% seen once, with approximately 2.8% in the top ten. Details on this clone: The antigen remains unidentified.

In germline, CDR1 is MRHNA, CDR2 SNTAGT. This CDR3 comprises 16 residues. V lost 4 bases, J lost 1 base, and 14 bases lay in between. The rearrangement uses TRBV6-4 and TRBJ1-5; D may be TRBD1 (5 bases). The source of this sequence is an adult in good health. The material sequenced was peripheral blood, taken on day 0 of AZD1222 vaccination. This CDR3 reads CASSGGRASSNQPQHF. The CDR3 bases are TGTGCCAGCAGTGGGGGCCGGGCCTCGAGCAATCAGCCCCAGCATTTT.